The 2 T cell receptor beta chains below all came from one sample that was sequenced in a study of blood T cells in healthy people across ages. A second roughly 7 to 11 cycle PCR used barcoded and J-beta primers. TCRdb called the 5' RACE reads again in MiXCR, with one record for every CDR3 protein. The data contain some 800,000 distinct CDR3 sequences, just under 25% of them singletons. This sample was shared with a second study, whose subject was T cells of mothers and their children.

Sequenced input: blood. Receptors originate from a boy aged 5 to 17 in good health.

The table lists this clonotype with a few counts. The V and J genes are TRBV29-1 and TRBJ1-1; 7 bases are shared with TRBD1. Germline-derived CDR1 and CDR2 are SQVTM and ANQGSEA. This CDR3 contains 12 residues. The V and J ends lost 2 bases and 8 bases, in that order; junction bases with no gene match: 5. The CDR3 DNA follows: TGCAGCGTTGAATGGACAGGTGAAGAAGCTTTCTTT. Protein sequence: CSVEWTGEEAFF.

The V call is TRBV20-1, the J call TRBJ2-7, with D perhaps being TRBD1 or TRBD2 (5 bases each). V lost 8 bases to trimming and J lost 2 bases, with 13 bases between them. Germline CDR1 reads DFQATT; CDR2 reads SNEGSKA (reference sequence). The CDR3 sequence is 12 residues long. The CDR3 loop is CSSRDLTYEQYF. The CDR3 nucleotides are TGCAGTTCCCGGGACCTCACCTACGAGCAGTACTTC.